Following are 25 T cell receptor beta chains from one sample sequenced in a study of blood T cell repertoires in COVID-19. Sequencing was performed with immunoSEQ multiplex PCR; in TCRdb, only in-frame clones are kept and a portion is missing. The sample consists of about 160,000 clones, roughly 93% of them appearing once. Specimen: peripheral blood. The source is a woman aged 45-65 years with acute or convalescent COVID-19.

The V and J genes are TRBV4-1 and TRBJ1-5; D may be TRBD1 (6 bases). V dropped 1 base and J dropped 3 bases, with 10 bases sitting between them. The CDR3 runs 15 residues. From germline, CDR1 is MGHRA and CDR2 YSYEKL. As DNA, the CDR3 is TGCGCCAGCAGCCAAGGGGGGCAACACAATCAGCCCCAGCATTTT. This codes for CASSQGGQHNQPQHF.

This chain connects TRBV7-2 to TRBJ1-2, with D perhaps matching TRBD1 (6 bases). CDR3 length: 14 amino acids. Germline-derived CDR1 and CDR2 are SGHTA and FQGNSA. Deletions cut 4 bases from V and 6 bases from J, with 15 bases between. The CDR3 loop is CASSSIPGVNGYTF. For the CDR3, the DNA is TGTGCCAGCAGCTCAATCCCAGGGGTAAATGGCTACACCTTC.

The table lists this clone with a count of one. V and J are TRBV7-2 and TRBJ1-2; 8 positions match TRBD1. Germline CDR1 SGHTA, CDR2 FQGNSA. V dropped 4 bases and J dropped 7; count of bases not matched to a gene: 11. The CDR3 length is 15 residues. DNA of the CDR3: TGTGCCAGCAGCTCTCGGACAGGGCTCGGTGGTGGCTACACCTTC. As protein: CASSSRTGLGGGYTF.

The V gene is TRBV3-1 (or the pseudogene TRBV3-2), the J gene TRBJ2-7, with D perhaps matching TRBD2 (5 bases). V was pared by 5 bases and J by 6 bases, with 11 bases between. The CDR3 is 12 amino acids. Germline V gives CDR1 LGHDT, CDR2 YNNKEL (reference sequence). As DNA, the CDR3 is TGTGCCAGCAGCTCAGGCGGAGGCGAGCAGTACTTC. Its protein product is CASSSGGGEQYF.

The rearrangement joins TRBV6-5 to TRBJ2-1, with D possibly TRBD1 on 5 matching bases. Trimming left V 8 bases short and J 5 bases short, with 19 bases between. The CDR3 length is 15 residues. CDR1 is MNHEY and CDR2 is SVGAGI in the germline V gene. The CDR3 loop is CASPTSQDINNEQFF. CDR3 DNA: TGTGCCAGCCCGACGTCCCAGGACATAAACAATGAGCAGTTCTTC.

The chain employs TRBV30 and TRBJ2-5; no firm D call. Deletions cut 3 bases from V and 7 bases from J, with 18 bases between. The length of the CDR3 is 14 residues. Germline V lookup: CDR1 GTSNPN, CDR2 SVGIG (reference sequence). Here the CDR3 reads CAWRRVEIGGTQYF. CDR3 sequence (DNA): TGTGCCTGGAGACGGGTGGAGATCGGTGGGACCCAGTACTTC.

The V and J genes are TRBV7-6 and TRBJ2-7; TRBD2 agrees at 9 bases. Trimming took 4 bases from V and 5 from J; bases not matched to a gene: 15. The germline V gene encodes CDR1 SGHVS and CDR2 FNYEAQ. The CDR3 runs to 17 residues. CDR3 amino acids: CASSSQLAGEKIHEQYF. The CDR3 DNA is TGTGCCAGCAGCTCCCAGTTAGCGGGAGAGAAAATCCACGAGCAGTACTTC.

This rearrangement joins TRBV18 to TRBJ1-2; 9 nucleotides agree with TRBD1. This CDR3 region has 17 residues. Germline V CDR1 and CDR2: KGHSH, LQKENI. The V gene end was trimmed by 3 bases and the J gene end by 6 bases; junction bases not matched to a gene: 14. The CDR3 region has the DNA TGTGCCAGCTCACCTTACAGGGGGCGAACGGGGCCGGATGGCTACACCTTC. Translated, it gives CASSPYRGRTGPDGYTF.

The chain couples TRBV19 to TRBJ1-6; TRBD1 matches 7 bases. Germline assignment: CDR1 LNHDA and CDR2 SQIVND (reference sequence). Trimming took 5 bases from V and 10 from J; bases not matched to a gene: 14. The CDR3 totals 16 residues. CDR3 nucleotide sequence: TGTGCCAGTAGTTTTACGACAGGGAGAAGGGGCTCACCCCTCCACTTT. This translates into CASSFTTGRRGSPLHF.

The CDR3 DNA is TGTGCCAGCTCACCTGAGGCAGTTACTTACACCTTC. It codes for CASSPEAVTYTF. The chain combines TRBV18 with TRBJ1-2, with D hard to call. The CDR3 runs 12 residues. Trimming removed 3 bases at V and 11 bases at J, with 13 bases between. Germline loops: CDR1 KGHSH, CDR2 LQKENI.

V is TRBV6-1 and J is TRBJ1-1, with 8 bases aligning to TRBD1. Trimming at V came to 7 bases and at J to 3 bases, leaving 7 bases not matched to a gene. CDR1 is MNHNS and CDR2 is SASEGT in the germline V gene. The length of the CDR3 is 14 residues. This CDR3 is CASNSRDRYTEAFF. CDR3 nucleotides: TGTGCCAGCAATAGTCGGGACAGGTACACTGAAGCTTTCTTT.

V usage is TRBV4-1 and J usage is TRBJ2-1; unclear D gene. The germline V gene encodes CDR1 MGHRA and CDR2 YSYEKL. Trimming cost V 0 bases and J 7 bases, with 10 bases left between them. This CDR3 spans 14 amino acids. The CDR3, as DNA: TGCGCCAGCAGCCAAGAGCCGGAGAGGAATGAGCAGTTCTTC. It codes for CASSQEPERNEQFF.

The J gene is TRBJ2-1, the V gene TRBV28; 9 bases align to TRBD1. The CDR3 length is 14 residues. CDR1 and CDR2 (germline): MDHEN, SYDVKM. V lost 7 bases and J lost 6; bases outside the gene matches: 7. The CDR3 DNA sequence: TGTGCCAGCATCCGGGACAGGGTTATCAATGAGCAGTTCTTC. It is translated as CASIRDRVINEQFF. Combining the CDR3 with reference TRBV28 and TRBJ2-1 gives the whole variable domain DVKVTQSSRYLVKRTGEKVFLECVQDMDHENMFWYRQDPGLGLRLIYFSYDVKMKEKGDIPEGYSVSREKKERFSLILESASTNQTSMYLCASIRDRVINEQFFGPGTRLTVL.

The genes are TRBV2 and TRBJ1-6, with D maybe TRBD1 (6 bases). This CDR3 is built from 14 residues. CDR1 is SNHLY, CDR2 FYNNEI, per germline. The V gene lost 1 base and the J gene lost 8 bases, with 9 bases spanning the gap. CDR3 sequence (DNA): TGTGCCAGCAGTGAAGGACGGACAGATTCACCCCTCCACTTT. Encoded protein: CASSEGRTDSPLHF.

Written as DNA, the CDR3 is TGTGCCAGCAGAGGGGGGACAGGACTTTTAAATTCACCCCTCCACTTT. Its translation is CASRGGTGLLNSPLHF. V and J are TRBV2 and TRBJ1-6; 8 positions match TRBD1. The CDR3 extends over 16 amino acids. Losses at the gene ends were 6 bases for V and 7 bases for J; bases not matched to a gene: 11. Germline CDR1 reads SNHLY; CDR2 reads FYNNEI. The full variable domain, in which reference TRBV2 and TRBJ1-6 provide the parts outside the CDR3, is EPEVTQTPSHQVTQMGQEVILRCVPISNHLYFYWYRQILGQKVEFLVSFYNNEISEKSEIFDDQFSVERPDGSNFTLKIRSTKLEDSAMYFCASRGGTGLLNSPLHFGNGTRLTVT.

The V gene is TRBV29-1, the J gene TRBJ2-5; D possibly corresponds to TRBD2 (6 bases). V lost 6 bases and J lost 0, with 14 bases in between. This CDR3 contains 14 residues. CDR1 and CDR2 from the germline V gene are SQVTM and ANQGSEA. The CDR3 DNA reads TGCAGCGTGGGGGGACGGATGTACCAAGAGACCCAGTACTTC. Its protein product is CSVGGRMYQETQYF. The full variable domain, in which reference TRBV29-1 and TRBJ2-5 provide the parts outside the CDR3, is SAVISQKPSRDICQRGTSLTIQCQVDSQVTMMFWYRQQPGQSLTLIATANQGSEATYESGFVIDKFPISRPNLTFSTLTVSNMSPEDSSIYLCSVGGRMYQETQYFGPGTRLLVL.

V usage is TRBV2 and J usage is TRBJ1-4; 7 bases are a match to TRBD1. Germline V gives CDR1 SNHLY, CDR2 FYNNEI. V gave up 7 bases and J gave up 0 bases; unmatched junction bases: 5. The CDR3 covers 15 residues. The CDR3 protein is CASTNTGATNEKLFF. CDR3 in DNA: TGTGCCAGCACCAACACAGGGGCAACTAATGAAAAACTGTTTTTT.

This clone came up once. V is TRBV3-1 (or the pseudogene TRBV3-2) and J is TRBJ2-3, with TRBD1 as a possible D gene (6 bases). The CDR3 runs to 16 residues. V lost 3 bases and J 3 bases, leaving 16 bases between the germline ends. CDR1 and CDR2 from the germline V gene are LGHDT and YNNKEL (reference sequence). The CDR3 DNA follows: TGTGCCAGCAGCCATGCCAGGGGATGGGGAACAGATACGCAGTATTTT. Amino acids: CASSHARGWGTDTQYF.

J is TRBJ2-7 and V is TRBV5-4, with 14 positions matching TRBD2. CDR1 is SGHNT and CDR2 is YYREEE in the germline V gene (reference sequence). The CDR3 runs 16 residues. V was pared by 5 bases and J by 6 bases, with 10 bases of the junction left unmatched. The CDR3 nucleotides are TGTGCCAGCAGACCCGGGACTAGCGGGAGCTGGGGCGAGCAGTACTTC. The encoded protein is CASRPGTSGSWGEQYF.

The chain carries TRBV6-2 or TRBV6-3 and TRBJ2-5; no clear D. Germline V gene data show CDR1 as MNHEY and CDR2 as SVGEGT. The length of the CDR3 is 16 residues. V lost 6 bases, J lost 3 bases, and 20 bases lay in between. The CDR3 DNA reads TGTGCCAGCAGCCACCTTACCACTGACTTGAAAGAGACCCAGTACTTC. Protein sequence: CASSHLTTDLKETQYF.

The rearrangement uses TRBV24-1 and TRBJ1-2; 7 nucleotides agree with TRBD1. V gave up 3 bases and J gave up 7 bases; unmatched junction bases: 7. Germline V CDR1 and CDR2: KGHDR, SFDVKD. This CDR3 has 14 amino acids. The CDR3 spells CATSDRQGNLGYTF. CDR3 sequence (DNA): TGTGCCACCAGTGATCGACAGGGAAACCTTGGCTACACCTTC.

In DNA form, the CDR3 reads TGTGCCAGCATGTGGGTCAGGGTGGTGAACACTGAAGCTTTCTTT. It translates to CASMWVRVVNTEAFF. This chain connects TRBV6-5 to TRBJ1-1; maybe TRBD1 (5 bases). Germline V gives CDR1 MNHEY, CDR2 SVGAGI. With 7 bases removed from V and 0 bases from J, the gap between germline ends came to 15 bases. CDR3 length equals 15 residues.

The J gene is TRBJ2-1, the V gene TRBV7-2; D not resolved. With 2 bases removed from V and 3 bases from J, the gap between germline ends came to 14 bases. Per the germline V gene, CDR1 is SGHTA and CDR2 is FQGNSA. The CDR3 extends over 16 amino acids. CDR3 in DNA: TGTGCCAGCAGCTTACCGCAGGTTATTAACTACAATGAGCAGTTCTTC. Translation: CASSLPQVINYNEQFF.

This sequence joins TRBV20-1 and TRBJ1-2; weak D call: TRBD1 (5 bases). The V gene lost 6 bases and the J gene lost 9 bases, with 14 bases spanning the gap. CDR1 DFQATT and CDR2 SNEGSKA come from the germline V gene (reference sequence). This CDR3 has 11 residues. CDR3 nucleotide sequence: TGCAGTGCCCCATCCCCAGGGAGCTACACCTTC. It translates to CSAPSPGSYTF.

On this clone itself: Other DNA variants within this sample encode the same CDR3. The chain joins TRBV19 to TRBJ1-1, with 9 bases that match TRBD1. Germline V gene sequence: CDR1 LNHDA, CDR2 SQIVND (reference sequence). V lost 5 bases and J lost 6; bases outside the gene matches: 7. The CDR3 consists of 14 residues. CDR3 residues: CASSPDRGRAEAFF. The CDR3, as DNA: TGTGCCAGTAGTCCGGACAGGGGCAGGGCTGAAGCTTTCTTT.